What follows describes a single TCR beta chain. No antigen is known for it. The table came from immunoSEQ multiplex PCR; TCRdb's copy has only in-frame clones and leaves some out. The sample includes 90,000 to 130,000 clones, over 60% of them seen just once. This sample is part of a study of PD-1 blockade in mismatch repair-deficient tumors. Study information: Patients had eleven to twelve mismatch repair-deficient cancer types, all previously treated and progressing. Study-wide findings and caveats: Tumor-resident clones, often absent from pretreatment blood, expanded after pembrolizumab and then contracted.

The J segment lost 1 base and the V segment lost 3 bases, leaving 13 bases of the junction unmatched. The V gene's germline CDR1 is MNHEY and CDR2 SMNVEV (reference sequence). The CDR3 has 20 amino acids. The sequencing used peripheral blood, collected more than 58 weeks after starting pembrolizumab. The chain recombines TRBV27 with TRBJ2-2; 11 nucleotides agree with TRBD2. The source of this sequence is an adult with mismatch repair-deficient cancer. For the CDR3, the DNA is TGTGCCAGCAGTTTCCGGGGACTAGCGGATGCGAAAAAGAACACCGGGGAGCTGTTTTTT. As protein: CASSFRGLADAKKNTGELFF.